Shown below are 14 T cell receptor beta chains from a single sample sequenced in a study of T-cell memory formation after mild COVID-19. TCRdb reanalysed the 5' RACE reads using MiXCR and keeps one entry per CDR3 protein. The sample has about 200,000 distinct CDR3 sequences, roughly 17% seen once. The material sequenced was PBMCs or a T cell subset sorted from them (not recorded which). Every receptor here comes from an adult woman who had mild COVID-19 (a few samples of this study predate the infection). Cell type and time point are not known.

The chain links TRBV20-1 to TRBJ2-1, with 11 bases lining up with TRBD2. The CDR3 has 15 residues. Germline assignment: CDR1 DFQATT and CDR2 SNEGSKA (reference sequence). V shed 4 bases, J shed 3 bases, and the junction held 5 bases outside the gene matches. DNA of the CDR3: TGCAGTGCTATTCCCGGGACTAGCGGCTACAATGAGCAGTTCTTC. Translating gives CSAIPGTSGYNEQFF.

The V and J genes are TRBV5-5 and TRBJ1-2; D gene unclear. The CDR3 length is 16 residues. V shed 3 bases and J shed 0 bases, with 15 bases lying between them. Germline V gene lookup returns CDR1 SGHKS and CDR2 YYEKEE (reference sequence). CDR3 DNA sequence: TGTGCCAGCAGCTCTCCCCGGGCCCTGACTAACTATGGCTACACCTTC. This sequence encodes CASSSPRALTNYGYTF.

This clonotype was counted between two and nine times. The V gene is TRBV29-1, the J gene TRBJ1-1; D may be TRBD1 (6 bases). The length of the CDR3 is 13 residues. Germline CDR1 and CDR2: SQVTM and ANQGSEA. V lost 6 bases and J lost 3, with 14 bases in between. CDR3 in amino acids: CSVEDRRYTEAFF. CDR3 nucleotides: TGCAGCGTGGAGGACAGACGCTACACTGAAGCTTTCTTT.

In its sample, this clonotype was seen many times. This chain uses TRBV12-3 or TRBV12-4 with TRBJ2-7; TRBD1 agrees at 7 bases. Trimming at V came to 7 bases and at J to 3 bases, leaving 9 bases not matched to a gene. The CDR3 is 14 amino acids. DNA for the CDR3: TGTGCCAGCAACCGACAGGGACAGCTCTACGAGCAGTACTTC. Encoded protein: CASNRQGQLYEQYF.

This clonotype appeared a few times. The chain uses TRBV5-1 and TRBJ2-7; D is unclear. The CDR3 is made up of 14 amino acids. The germline gives CDR1 SGHRS, CDR2 YFSETQ. Trimming cost V 0 bases and J 0 bases, with 7 bases left between them. Here the CDR3 reads CASSLVMDSYEQYF. The CDR3, as DNA: TGCGCCAGCAGCTTGGTTATGGACTCCTACGAGCAGTACTTC.

The chain employs TRBV29-1 and TRBJ2-7; the match to TRBD1 covers 7 bases. V lost 6 bases to trimming and J lost 6 bases; unmatched junction nucleotides: 11. Looked up from germline, CDR1 is SQVTM and CDR2 is ANQGSEA. This CDR3 has 13 amino acids. This CDR3 reads CSVQDRFQGEQYF. In DNA, the CDR3 is TGCAGCGTCCAGGACAGGTTTCAGGGCGAGCAGTACTTC.

This clonotype was detected many times. The chain uses TRBV12-3 or TRBV12-4 and TRBJ2-7; tentatively, D is TRBD2 (6 bases). The ends were cut back, 5 bases at V and 3 bases at J, with 11 bases in the middle. CDR3 size: 13 residues. The DNA of the CDR3 is TGTGCCAGCAGTCGGGACTGGATCTACGAGCAGTACTTC. Amino acid sequence: CASSRDWIYEQYF.

This sequence joins TRBV6-2 or TRBV6-3 and TRBJ2-7; TRBD1 matches 7 bases. J lost 4 bases, V lost 6 bases, and 9 bases had no gene match. CDR1 MNHEY and CDR2 SVGEGT come from the germline V gene. The CDR3 runs to 14 residues. In DNA form, the CDR3 reads TGTGCCAGCAGCCTCGACAGGGTTCTGTACGAGCAGTACTTC. Translation gives CASSLDRVLYEQYF.

The chain links TRBV7-8 to TRBJ2-1; 9 bases line up with TRBD2. Germline values: CDR1 SGHVS, CDR2 FQNEAQ. With V trimmed by 4 bases and J by 4 bases, 5 bases remained unmatched. This CDR3 spans 15 amino acids. The CDR3 here is CASSSEAGGYNEQFF. The CDR3 DNA is TGTGCCAGCAGCTCCGAAGCGGGGGGATACAATGAGCAGTTCTTC.

This chain links TRBV7-2 with TRBJ2-1, with 10 bases matching TRBD2. Germline V gene sequence: CDR1 SGHTA, CDR2 FQGNSA. Trimming cost V 4 bases and J 0 bases; bases outside gene matches: 6. The CDR3 length is 17 residues. CDR3 coding DNA: TGTGCCAGCAGCTCTGGGACTAGCGTCAGCTCCTACAATGAGCAGTTCTTC. This translates into CASSSGTSVSSYNEQFF.

This chain joins TRBV5-1 and TRBJ2-1; the match to TRBD2 covers 9 bases. The germline gives CDR1 SGHRS, CDR2 YFSETQ. The CDR3 spans 19 residues. V shed 5 bases and J 0 bases; nucleotides not matched to a gene: 15. CDR3 bases: TGCGCCAGCAGTGGAGGCGGGACTAGCCGATTTAGCTCCTACAATGAGCAGTTCTTC. Its translation is CASSGGGTSRFSSYNEQFF.

This clonotype was found a few times. The chain links TRBV4-2 to TRBJ1-2, with D unresolved. Trimming cost V 4 bases and J 5 bases, with 17 bases left between them. Looked up from germline, CDR1 is LGHNA and CDR2 is YNFKEQ. The CDR3 has 15 amino acids. The CDR3 spells CASSPLTGALYGYTF. The CDR3 DNA reads TGTGCCAGCAGCCCACTAACGGGTGCCCTATATGGCTACACCTTC.

The rearrangement uses TRBV7-9 and TRBJ2-1, with 7 bases identical to TRBD2. CDR1 is SEHNR, CDR2 FQNEAQ, per germline (reference sequence). The CDR3 has 15 amino acids. The trim removed 5 bases at V and 8 bases at J, leaving 12 bases unmatched. The DNA of the CDR3 is TGTGCCAGCAGCCTTATAGATGGCGGGAGCGATGAGCAGTTCTTC. This sequence encodes CASSLIDGGSDEQFF. Full variable domain (outside the CDR3, taken from reference TRBV7-9 and TRBJ2-1): DTGVSQNPRHKITKRGQNVTFRCDPISEHNRLYWYRQTLGQGPEFLTYFQNEAQLEKSRLLSDRFSAERPKGSFSTLEIQRTEQGDSAMYLCASSLIDGGSDEQFFGPGTRLTVL.

The rearrangement links TRBV7-2 to TRBJ1-6; 7 nucleotides match TRBD1. This CDR3 comprises 15 residues. V shed 3 bases, J shed 7 bases, and the junction held 6 bases outside the gene matches. The germline CDR1 and CDR2 sequences are SGHTA and FQGNSA. In nucleotides, the CDR3 is TGTGCCAGCAGCTTCGCGACAGGGCCAAATTCACCCCTCCACTTT. Translating it yields CASSFATGPNSPLHF.